This passage covers 15 T cell receptor beta chains from one sample sequenced in a study of CD8+ T cells in alopecia areata. CD4, CD8alpha, NKG2D, NKG2ACE and other markers were used to sort pooled cutaneous lymph node cells. RNA extraction and reverse transcription yielded cDNA as sequencing template. Profiling relied on immunoSEQ multiplex PCR, and the TCRdb table lists in-frame clones only, not all of them. The sample presents about 300,000 clones, none singletons. Source material: CD4+ T cells sorted from a lymph node. Every receptor here comes from a C3H/HeJ mouse with alopecia areata. This mouse strain has H2-k as its MHC haplotype.

Details on this clone: Gene names are the mouse ones. The CDR3 goes on 4 residues after the read ends, and that part is filled in from the germline J gene. V is TRBV5 and J is TRBJ2-2; 11 bases are a match to TRBD1. This CDR3 region has 16 residues. J was trimmed by 4 bases and V by 2 bases; bases with no gene match: 3. Germline V CDR1 and CDR2: LGHNA, YNLKQL (reference sequence). The sequenced part of the CDR3 DNA is TGTGCCAGCAGCCAACCGGGACAGGGGGGCACCGGG. This sequence encodes CASSQPGQGGTG. The complete CDR3 reads CASSQPGQGGTGQLYF.

A note on this clone: The genes are named according to mouse. Read coverage stops 4 residues before the CDR3 terminus; the germline J gene supplies the remainder. The rearrangement joins TRBV19 to TRBJ1-1, with TRBD1 identical over 8 bases. CDR1 is FNHDT, CDR2 SITEND, per germline (reference sequence). The CDR3 contains 14 residues. V shed 6 bases and J 1 base; nucleotides not matched to a gene: 5. This CDR3 is CASTLQGANTEVFF. The part of the CDR3 DNA that was read is TGTGCCAGCACCCTCCAGGGGGCGAACACA.

This clone turned up a few times. Here the gene names and germline are mouse. The read falls 4 residues short of the CDR3 end, and the missing part is taken from the germline J gene. The gene calls are TRBV31 and TRBJ2-5; 7 positions agree with TRBD2. The ends lost 0 bases at V and 3 bases at J; junction bases unmatched: 3. The CDR3 loop spans 14 amino acids. Germline-derived CDR1 and CDR2 are GKSSPN and SITVG. The sequenced part of the CDR3 DNA is TGTGCCTGGAGTCTAACACTGGGGCAAGAC. Its protein product is CAWSLTLGQD. The entire CDR3 protein reads CAWSLTLGQDTQYF.

Of note for this clone: The germline and genes are mouse ones. The read terminates 4 residues before the CDR3 end, so the remaining end is supplied by the germline J gene. The same CDR3 also results from other DNA sequences found in this sample. This chain uses TRBV19 with TRBJ1-2; D call uncertain. This CDR3 region has 12 residues. Germline CDR1 reads FNHDT; CDR2 reads SITEND (reference sequence). The V and J ends lost 5 bases and 2 bases respectively, with 7 bases between them. CDR3 in amino acids: CASSKQNSDYTF. Incomplete CDR3 DNA: TGTGCCAGCAGCAAACAGAACTCC.

In regard to this clone: A clone one base away is much larger, so this may be a read error. The gene names given are mouse names. The sample contains more than one DNA sequence encoding this CDR3. CDR3 sequence: CASRDRNTEVFF. The part of the CDR3 DNA that was read is TGTGCCAGCCGGGACAGAAACACA. This chain links TRBV19 with TRBJ1-1, with 7 positions matching TRBD1. Sequencing ends 4 residues short of the CDR3 end; the germline J gene provides the rest. This CDR3 is built from 12 residues. V dropped 7 bases and J dropped 1; count of bases not matched to a gene: 1. The germline V gene has CDR1 FNHDT and CDR2 SITEND (reference sequence).

Worth noting for this clone: Genes here carry mouse names. The read terminates 4 residues before the CDR3 end, so the remaining end is supplied by the germline J gene. The same CDR3 is also encoded by other DNA sequences in this sample. J is TRBJ1-2 and V is TRBV13-1; 10 nucleotides agree with TRBD1. The ends lost 3 bases at V and 3 bases at J; junction bases unmatched: 5. Per the germline V gene, CDR1 is NSHNY and CDR2 is SYGAGN. The CDR3 has 15 residues. The CDR3 is CASSGQGARDSDYTF. The DNA read from the CDR3 is TGTGCCAGCAGTGGACAGGGGGCGCGGGACTCC.

Remarks on this clone: Gene names and germline match the mouse. The CDR3 end is not reached by the read, which stops 4 residues before it; the germline J gene fills it in. The chain couples TRBV13-3 to TRBJ2-5, with 7 bases lining up with TRBD1. J lost 3 bases, V lost 2 bases, and 3 bases had no gene match. The CDR3 is made up of 14 amino acids. CDR1 and CDR2 (germline): NNHDY, SYVADS. Here the CDR3 reads CASSEGGQQDTQYF. CDR3 DNA, as far as it was read: TGTGCCAGCAGTGAAGGGGGACAGCAAGAC.

The sample holds a few counts of this clone. These gene names are mouse names. The sequence runs out 4 residues before the end of the CDR3; the remainder is reconstructed from the germline J gene. The genes are TRBV13-2 and TRBJ2-4; D might be TRBD1 (5 bases). CDR3 length equals 13 residues. Looked up from germline, CDR1 is NNHNN and CDR2 is SYGAGS (reference sequence). The part of the CDR3 DNA that was read is TGTGCCAGCGGTGATGCAAAGGGGAAC. Its translation is CASGDAKGN. The complete CDR3 reads CASGDAKGNTLYF.

This clone has only a few counts. Germline and genes here are mouse. With the read ending 4 residues before the CDR3 end, the germline J gene is used to fill in that end. Other nucleotide sequences in the sample specify the same CDR3. The V gene is TRBV13-2, the J gene TRBJ1-2; possible D gene TRBD1, 6 bases. Germline V gene sequence: CDR1 NNHNN, CDR2 SYGAGS (reference sequence). This CDR3 contains 13 residues. V was pared by 2 bases and J by 2 bases, with 7 bases between. CDR3 bases read: TGTGCCAGCGGTGAGCAGGGGAACTCC. This translates into CASGEQGNS. The full CDR3 is CASGEQGNSDYTF.

As for this clone: Gene names are the mouse ones. The CDR3 end is not reached by the read, which stops 4 residues before it; the germline J gene fills it in. The genes are TRBV13-1 and TRBJ1-2; 8 bases fit TRBD1. V lost 4 bases and J lost 4; bases outside the gene matches: 3. The CDR3 sequence is 13 residues long. Looked up from germline, CDR1 is NSHNY and CDR2 is SYGAGN. The CDR3 spells CASSLDRASDYTF. The part of the CDR3 DNA that was read is TGTGCCAGCAGTCTGGACAGGGCCTCC.

In the case of this clone: Each gene name is a mouse one. The CDR3 sequence: CASSLTGRGTGQLYF. The sequenced part of the CDR3 DNA is TGTGCCAGCAGTCTGACAGGGAGGGGCACCGGG. The gene calls are TRBV19 and TRBJ2-2, with TRBD1 matching over 7 bases. Read sequence stops 4 residues before the CDR3 end, and the germline J gene provides the missing end. The ends lost 4 bases at V and 4 bases at J; junction bases unmatched: 7. The CDR3 covers 15 residues. The germline CDR1 and CDR2 sequences are FNHDT and SITEND (reference sequence).

This clone appeared a few times. Mouse germline and gene names are used. The read ends 4 residues shy of where the CDR3 ends; the end is completed using the germline J gene. The chain recombines TRBV13-1 with TRBJ2-5; 11 bases align to TRBD1. The germline V gene has CDR1 NSHNY and CDR2 SYGAGN. After removal of 3 bases from V and 0 bases from J, the junction contained 6 bases not matched to a gene. This CDR3 has 17 amino acids. The CDR3 loop reads CASSGPGTGGNQDTQYF. The covered CDR3 bases are TGTGCCAGCAGTGGTCCCGGGACAGGGGGAAACCAAGAC.

Only a few counts were recorded for this clone. Genes here carry mouse names. The CDR3 end is not reached by the read, which stops 4 residues before it; the germline J gene fills it in. J is TRBJ2-5 and V is TRBV3, with 8 bases matching TRBD2. Unmatched junction bases numbered 2, after V lost 5 bases and J lost 1 base. This CDR3 comprises 14 residues. Germline V gives CDR1 SNHLY, CDR2 FYNGKV (reference sequence). CDR3 sequence: CASSGGADQDTQYF. The part of the CDR3 DNA that was read is TGTGCCAGCAGCGGGGGGGCCGACCAAGAC.

Concerning this clone: Gene names are mouse gene names. The read falls 4 residues short of the CDR3 end, and the missing part is taken from the germline J gene. The chain employs TRBV13-3 and TRBJ2-4, with unresolved D. Germline V gene data show CDR1 as NNHDY and CDR2 as SYVADS. CDR3 size: 13 residues. The V gene lost 6 bases and the J gene lost 0 bases, with 8 bases spanning the gap. CDR3 in amino acids: CASNTASQNTLYF. The DNA read from the CDR3 is TGTGCCAGCAATACAGCTAGTCAAAAC.

Worth noting for this clone: Gene names denote mouse genes. With the read ending 4 residues before the CDR3 end, the germline J gene is used to fill in that end. The chain carries TRBV5 and TRBJ2-5, with D possibly matching TRBD2 (6 bases). CDR3 length equals 16 residues. With 0 bases removed from V and 0 bases from J, the gap between germline ends came to 10 bases. Per the germline V gene, CDR1 is LGHNA and CDR2 is YNLKQL (reference sequence). The CDR3 sequence: CASSQDGGFNQDTQYF. CDR3 DNA (partial): TGTGCCAGCAGCCAAGATGGGGGATTTAACCAAGAC.